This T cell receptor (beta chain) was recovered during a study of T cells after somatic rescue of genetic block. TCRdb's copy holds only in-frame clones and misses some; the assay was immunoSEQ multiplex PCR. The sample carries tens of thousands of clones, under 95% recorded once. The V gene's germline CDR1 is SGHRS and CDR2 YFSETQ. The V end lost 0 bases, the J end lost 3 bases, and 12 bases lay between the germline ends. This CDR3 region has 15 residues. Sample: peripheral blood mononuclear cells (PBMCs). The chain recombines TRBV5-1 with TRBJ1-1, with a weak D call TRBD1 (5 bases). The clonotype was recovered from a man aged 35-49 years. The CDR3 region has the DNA TGCGCCAGCAGCTTGGTACGGGGCTGGGACACTGAAGCTTTCTTT. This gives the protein CASSLVRGWDTEAFF.